A selection of T cell receptor beta chains follows, all from one sample in a study of T-cell reconstitution after alpha-beta-depleted transplantation in children. One entry per CDR3 protein results from TCRdb running MiXCR on the PCR reads. The sample records hundreds of thousands of distinct CDR3 sequences, roughly 15% being singletons. The source material was PBMCs from the stem cell graft donor, sampled from the stem cell graft. These receptors all come from a human donor who donated a stem cell graft to a child with acute myeloid leukemia. Both conserved end residues are part of each CDR3. A D gene is named only where the DNA matches it firmly. Clone sizes are given selectively: once, few, many, or a class where the clone is expanded.

abundance: many
d_gene: TRBD2
j_gene: TRBJ2-3
v_gene: TRBV7-2
CDR3nt: TGTGCCAGCAGCATTCAGACTAGCGGCACAGATACGCAGTATTTT
CDR3aa: CASSIQTSGTDTQYF

abundance: many
d_gene: NA
j_gene: TRBJ2-5
v_gene: TRBV6-5
CDR3nt: TGTGCCAGCAGTTACTCGCCCCAAGAGACCCAGTACTTC
CDR3aa: CASSYSPQETQYF

abundance: NA
d_gene: NA
j_gene: TRBJ2-5
v_gene: TRBV3-1
CDR3nt: TGTGCCAGCAGCCAAGATGAGGGTAGGGAAGAGACCCAGTACTTC
CDR3aa: CASSQDEGREETQYF

abundance: many
d_gene: TRBD1
j_gene: TRBJ2-1
v_gene: TRBV20-1
CDR3nt: TGCAGTGCTACTTCCGGGACAGGGAGCTCCTACAATGAGCAGTTCTTC
CDR3aa: CSATSGTGSSYNEQFF

abundance: many
d_gene: NA
j_gene: TRBJ2-2
v_gene: TRBV20-1
CDR3nt: TGCAGTGCTAGATTCCAAAGCGCCGGGGAGCTGTTTTTT
CDR3aa: CSARFQSAGELFF

abundance: NA
d_gene: NA
j_gene: TRBJ1-4
v_gene: TRBV4-1
CDR3nt: TGCGCCAGCAGCCAAGGGTCCCCCGGGGGCCGGGAAAAACTGTTTTTT
CDR3aa: CASSQGSPGGREKLFF

abundance: NA
d_gene: NA
j_gene: TRBJ2-5
v_gene: TRBV7-9
CDR3nt: TGTGCCAGCAGCTCCTCCCCTTACGACAGCCAAGAGACCCAGTACTTC
CDR3aa: CASSSSPYDSQETQYF

abundance: many
d_gene: TRBD1
j_gene: TRBJ2-7
v_gene: TRBV29-1
CDR3nt: TGCAGCGTTAGACAGGGGGTCGGCGAGCAGTACTTC
CDR3aa: CSVRQGVGEQYF

abundance: NA
d_gene: TRBD1
j_gene: TRBJ1-1
v_gene: TRBV5-1
CDR3nt: TGCGCCAGCAGCTCTGGACAGGGGGCCACTGAAGCTTTCTTT
CDR3aa: CASSSGQGATEAFF

abundance: NA
d_gene: NA
j_gene: TRBJ2-7
v_gene: TRBV5-1
CDR3nt: TGCGCCAGTCTTGAGGAGGTACCCCCCTACGAGCAGTACTTC
CDR3aa: CASLEEVPPYEQYF

abundance: many
d_gene: NA
j_gene: TRBJ2-5
v_gene: TRBV20-1
CDR3nt: TGCAGTGCTAGAGGCGGGACACAACAAGAGACCCAGTACTTC
CDR3aa: CSARGGTQQETQYF

abundance: NA
d_gene: NA
j_gene: TRBJ1-3
v_gene: TRBV12-3/TRBV12-4
CDR3nt: TGTGCCAGCAGCCGGGGAAACACCATATATTTT
CDR3aa: CASSRGNTIYF

abundance: few
d_gene: NA
j_gene: TRBJ2-5
v_gene: TRBV5-1
CDR3nt: TGCGCCAGCGAAGGGGTAGGGACAGAGACCCAGTACTTC
CDR3aa: CASEGVGTETQYF

abundance: few
d_gene: TRBD2
j_gene: TRBJ2-7
v_gene: TRBV7-2
CDR3nt: TGTGCCAGCAGCCCCAGGGCGGGGGACCTGACTATTGGGCAGTACTTC
CDR3aa: CASSPRAGDLTIGQYF

abundance: many
d_gene: TRBD2
j_gene: TRBJ2-7
v_gene: TRBV4-3
CDR3nt: TGCGCCAGCAGCCAGGGAGGGGAAGGCGAGCAGTACTTC
CDR3aa: CASSQGGEGEQYF

abundance: many
d_gene: TRBD2
j_gene: TRBJ2-1
v_gene: TRBV7-2
CDR3nt: TGTGCCAGCAGCTTGCGGGGGTGGAATGAGCAGTTCTTC
CDR3aa: CASSLRGWNEQFF

abundance: few
d_gene: NA
j_gene: TRBJ1-1
v_gene: TRBV9
CDR3nt: TGTGCCAGCAGCGTAGAGGCGTGGGGGACCAAGAACACTGAAGCTTTCTTT
CDR3aa: CASSVEAWGTKNTEAFF

abundance: NA
d_gene: NA
j_gene: TRBJ2-7
v_gene: TRBV4-3
CDR3nt: TGCGCCAGCAGCCAAGACCCTGCTTCCTACGAGCAGTACTTC
CDR3aa: CASSQDPASYEQYF

abundance: few
d_gene: NA
j_gene: TRBJ2-3
v_gene: TRBV4-1
CDR3nt: TGCGCCAGCAGCCAAGAAAGTAGGACTCCGCAGTATTTT
CDR3aa: CASSQESRTPQYF

abundance: few
d_gene: NA
j_gene: TRBJ1-4
v_gene: TRBV7-2
CDR3nt: TGTGCCAGCAGCTTAGGGACTAATGAAAAACTGTTTTTT
CDR3aa: CASSLGTNEKLFF

abundance: many
d_gene: NA
j_gene: TRBJ2-3
v_gene: TRBV20-1
CDR3nt: TGCAGTGCTAGAGATTTGCGACAGGAAGCGCAGTATTTT
CDR3aa: CSARDLRQEAQYF

abundance: NA
d_gene: TRBD1
j_gene: TRBJ2-3
v_gene: TRBV4-3
CDR3nt: TGCGCCAGCAGCCAAGTTTGGACAGGGGGCGGGGATACGCAGTATTTT
CDR3aa: CASSQVWTGGGDTQYF

abundance: many
d_gene: NA
j_gene: TRBJ2-1
v_gene: TRBV20-1
CDR3nt: TGCAGTGCTAGAGATTTGGGCGGGGATTACAATGAGCAGTTCTTC
CDR3aa: CSARDLGGDYNEQFF

abundance: many
d_gene: TRBD1
j_gene: TRBJ2-4
v_gene: TRBV29-1
CDR3nt: TGCAGCGTTGTGCACAGGGGTGGGAACATTCAGTACTTC
CDR3aa: CSVVHRGGNIQYF

abundance: NA
d_gene: NA
j_gene: TRBJ2-3
v_gene: TRBV12-3/TRBV12-4
CDR3nt: TGTGCCAGCACCCCAGATTCAAGCACAGATACGCAGTATTTT
CDR3aa: CASTPDSSTDTQYF

abundance: many
d_gene: NA
j_gene: TRBJ1-2
v_gene: TRBV12-3/TRBV12-4
CDR3nt: TGTGCCAGCACGGCGACACCTGATGGCTACACCTTC
CDR3aa: CASTATPDGYTF

abundance: few
d_gene: TRBD2
j_gene: TRBJ2-2
v_gene: TRBV7-9
CDR3nt: TGTGCCAGCAGCGTCGCGGGGGTTGACACCGGGGAGCTGTTTTTT
CDR3aa: CASSVAGVDTGELFF

abundance: many
d_gene: TRBD1
j_gene: TRBJ2-6
v_gene: TRBV5-1
CDR3nt: TGCGCCAGCAGCTGGTACAGGGGCGTACGCTCTGGGGCCAACGTCCTGACTTTC
CDR3aa: CASSWYRGVRSGANVLTF

abundance: NA
d_gene: TRBD1
j_gene: TRBJ2-7
v_gene: TRBV7-2
CDR3nt: TGTGCCAGCAGCCCCGGGGACAGGGCGAGTCTCTACGAGCAGTACTTC
CDR3aa: CASSPGDRASLYEQYF

abundance: many
d_gene: NA
j_gene: TRBJ1-2
v_gene: TRBV29-1
CDR3nt: TGCAGCGTTGTTCGAGAGTTGGGTTACTACACCTTC
CDR3aa: CSVVRELGYYTF

abundance: many
d_gene: TRBD2
j_gene: TRBJ2-3
v_gene: TRBV9
CDR3nt: TGTGCCAGCAGCGTCGGACTAGAATTCAGCACAGATACGCAGTATTTT
CDR3aa: CASSVGLEFSTDTQYF